These T cell receptor beta chains were read from a single sample in a study of type 1 regulatory T cells. Each CDR3 protein is one row after TCRdb ran MiXCR on the reads. The top ten hold less than 2.5% of the sample, which has 80,000 to 100,000 distinct CDR3 sequences, roughly 31% seen once. The sequencing sample was made of CD4+ T cells, either the whole sample or a sorted fraction (not recorded which). These receptors all come from a human donor in good health. CDR3s include the opening cysteine and the closing phenylalanine or tryptophan.

j_call | v_call | cdr3_aa
TRBJ2-5 | TRBV3-1 | CASSQDAGLAGETQYF
TRBJ2-7 | TRBV28 | CASTLRSREEQYF
TRBJ2-7 | TRBV4-1 | CASSRWTGAPYEQYF
TRBJ2-6 | TRBV29-1 | CSVLGAGANVLTF
TRBJ2-5 | TRBV20-1 | CSASRGRAQETQYF
TRBJ2-1 | TRBV6-6 | CASSYFSTSGSKGNEQFF
TRBJ2-7 | TRBV7-6 | CASSLASGIYHEQYF
TRBJ2-1 | TRBV7-9 | CASTSWGREAREQFF
TRBJ2-2 | TRBV5-1 | CASSLEALGWNTGELFF
TRBJ2-7 | TRBV12-3/TRBV12-4 | CASKNRDGSYEQYF
TRBJ2-1 | TRBV6-6 | CASSRNEQFF
TRBJ1-2 | TRBV25-1 | CASSPRDRPYGYTF
TRBJ2-1 | TRBV6-5 | CASRKGPGLYNNNEQFF
TRBJ1-2 | TRBV4-3 | CASSQESSRNYGYTF
TRBJ1-2 | TRBV15 | CATSRDLAGVGGTF
TRBJ2-7 | TRBV20-1 | CSADRTPEKYEQYF
TRBJ1-2 | TRBV4-1 | CASSQTEANYGYTF
TRBJ2-3 | TRBV5-1 | CASSQDTTSTDTQYF
TRBJ2-1 | TRBV18 | CASSLTGLDEQFF
TRBJ1-5 | TRBV2 | CASIRDSNQPQHF
TRBJ2-3 | TRBV7-2 | CASSPLGGYTDTQYF
TRBJ2-4 | TRBV7-2 | CASSPGLAGGGRAKNIQYF
TRBJ1-5 | TRBV2 | CASRPGTVSNQPQHF
TRBJ2-7 | TRBV5-1 | CASRTGTSEEQYF
TRBJ2-7 | TRBV20-1 | CSVAKSGRNEQYF
TRBJ2-7 | TRBV20-1 | CSANAGRGEQYF
TRBJ2-3 | TRBV19 | CASRGRLLGTDTQYF
TRBJ1-2 | TRBV11-2 | CASSLDLAGGIGYTF
TRBJ2-3 | TRBV5-1 | CASSSTKVQGGSTDTQYF
TRBJ1-2 | TRBV5-6 | CASSRPDRVGDYGYTF
TRBJ2-3 | TRBV24-1 | CATSDPGRTQYF
TRBJ2-1 | TRBV19 | CASSSGQGHPVKFF
TRBJ2-7 | TRBV4-1 | CASSQAVNYEQYF
TRBJ2-1 | TRBV29-1 | CSVRERITSDEQFF
TRBJ2-1 | TRBV14 | CASSQDAGVVGQFF
TRBJ2-7 | TRBV20-1 | CSAREVNLYEQYF
TRBJ2-3 | TRBV11-2 | CASSLADSPTDTQYF
TRBJ2-5 | TRBV5-5 | CASFWSGVGETQYF
TRBJ2-3 | TRBV5-6 | CASSSTGTSRTDTQYF
TRBJ2-7 | TRBV18 | CASSEDRGPYEQYF
TRBJ1-2 | TRBV6-6 | CASSYSAGQNYGYTF
TRBJ1-2 | TRBV20-1 | CSDVGLRASRNYGYTF
TRBJ2-7 | TRBV10-3 | CAINPGTAYEQYF
TRBJ1-1 | TRBV19 | CASSAPGQGARRGAFF
TRBJ2-2 | TRBV19 | CASSEAGVGKGNTGEELFF
TRBJ2-4 | TRBV20-1 | CSARFTTTPLLNIQYF
TRBJ2-1 | TRBV20-1 | CSAEGAGGTSSYNEQFF
TRBJ2-1 | TRBV9 | CASSGYGLWDEQFF
TRBJ2-7 | TRBV7-9 | CVSSYLAGSYEQYF
TRBJ1-1 | TRBV7-9 | CASGGQAHTEAFF
TRBJ2-3 | TRBV18 | CASSPARDTQYF
TRBJ2-5 | TRBV3-1 | CASSQVGSQETQYF
TRBJ2-1 | TRBV7-2 | CASSRLAGSYNEQFF
TRBJ2-5 | TRBV24-1 | CATSENLAGKVTYQETQYF
TRBJ2-4 | TRBV20-1 | CSVLAGEPKNIQYF
TRBJ2-5 | TRBV7-8 | CASSLTKLARETQYF
TRBJ2-1 | TRBV7-2 | CASSYRTNDEQFF
TRBJ1-5 | TRBV20-1 | CSARGGNQPQHF
TRBJ2-7 | TRBV20-1 | CSAHLTGDAYEQYF
TRBJ1-1 | TRBV12-3/TRBV12-4 | CASRPTVNTEAFF